The clone carrying this TCR beta chain appeared a single time. These data come from a study of blood T cell repertoires in COVID-19. Across the study: From T cells, B-cell-depleted T cells, or PBMCs came the material, which was cDNA or gDNA.

Libraries were prepared by immunoSEQ multiplex PCR; TCRdb keeps only in-frame clonotypes and omits some of them. The table records approximately 60,000 clones, about 75% of them present only once. The V gene end was trimmed by 4 bases and the J gene end by 5 bases; junction bases not matched to a gene: 7. This CDR3 spans 14 amino acids. The V gene's germline CDR1 is SGHDT and CDR2 YYEEEE. The chain couples TRBV5-6 to TRBJ1-2; 8 bases align to TRBD1. The clonotype was recovered from a man aged 50 or older with active or convalescent COVID-19. The sequencing input was peripheral blood. CDR3 amino acids: CASSTGQGGYGYTF. As DNA, the CDR3 is TGTGCCAGCAGCACCGGACAGGGCGGTTATGGCTACACCTTC.